Listed here are 30 T cell receptor beta chains from one sample, sequenced in a study of blood T cell repertoires in COVID-19. Clones were read by immunoSEQ multiplex PCR, and TCRdb kept only the in-frame ones, dropping some. The profile covers about 230,000 clones, with under 90% appearing a single time and 9.5% to 13% taken by the ten largest. Source material: peripheral blood. These receptors all come from a man over 45 with COVID-19, enrolled during active disease.

The chain employs TRBV6-2 or TRBV6-3 and TRBJ2-4, with 12 bases aligning to TRBD2. After removal of 6 bases from V and 5 bases from J, the junction contained 8 bases not matched to a gene. Germline V gene lookup returns CDR1 MNHEY and CDR2 SVGEGT. The CDR3 runs to 16 residues. The CDR3 bases are TGTGCCAGCAGCCCTGCGACTAGCGGGGGTCAAAACATTCAGTACTTC. Its protein product is CASSPATSGGQNIQYF.

The chain recombines TRBV28 with TRBJ1-1, with TRBD1 matching 8 bases. This CDR3 spans 13 amino acids. V shed 8 bases, J shed 0 bases, and the junction held 2 bases outside the gene matches. Germline lookup yields CDR1 MDHEN and CDR2 SYDVKM. DNA for the CDR3: TGTGCCAGCGGACAGGGCTTGAACACTGAAGCTTTCTTT. It is translated as CASGQGLNTEAFF.

This clone is a singleton in its sample. The V and J genes are TRBV5-5 and TRBJ1-2; D possibly corresponds to TRBD1 (5 bases). Germline V gene sequence: CDR1 SGHKS, CDR2 YYEKEE (reference sequence). This CDR3 is built from 15 residues. Trimming stripped 4 bases from V and 4 bases from J, with 17 bases between. In nucleotides, the CDR3 is TGTGCCAGCAGCACGGACCGGGACTGGGGCTATGGCTACACCTTC. Residues: CASSTDRDWGYGYTF. The variable domain in full, with the rest retrieved from reference TRBV5-5 and TRBJ1-2, is DAGVTQSPTHLIKTRGQQVTLRCSPISGHKSVSWYQQVLGQGPQFIFQYYEKEERGRGNFPDRFSARQFPNYSSELNVNALLLGDSALYLCASSTDRDWGYGYTFGSGTRLTVV.

This rearrangement joins TRBV2 to TRBJ2-1; 12 bases map to TRBD2. V was clipped by 6 bases and J by 8 bases; unmatched bases: 8. In germline, CDR1 is SNHLY, CDR2 FYNNEI. There are 15 residues in the CDR3. The CDR3 loop reads CASRITSGRTHEQFF. The CDR3 DNA sequence: TGTGCCAGCAGGATAACTAGCGGGAGGACGCATGAGCAGTTCTTC.

This chain links TRBV2 with TRBJ1-2; the D gene is possibly TRBD1 (6 bases). CDR3 length: 14 amino acids. Germline V gene lookup returns CDR1 SNHLY and CDR2 FYNNEI. Trimming stripped 6 bases from V and 7 bases from J, with 18 bases between. CDR3 coding DNA: TGTGCCAGCAGGGTTACACAACGACAGGCTGGCTACACCTTC. Its translation: CASRVTQRQAGYTF. Combining the CDR3 with reference TRBV2 and TRBJ1-2 gives the whole variable domain EPEVTQTPSHQVTQMGQEVILRCVPISNHLYFYWYRQILGQKVEFLVSFYNNEISEKSEIFDDQFSVERPDGSNFTLKIRSTKLEDSAMYFCASRVTQRQAGYTFGSGTRLTVV.

The CDR3 DNA reads TGTGCCAGCAGCTCGCAGACAGGGGGCACCGGGGAGCTGTTTTTT. Residues: CASSSQTGGTGELFF. This chain uses TRBV7-3 with TRBJ2-2, with 9 bases lining up with TRBD1. This CDR3 contains 15 residues. In germline, CDR1 is SGHTA, CDR2 FQGTGA. The V and J ends lost 4 bases and 4 bases, in that order; junction bases with no gene match: 4.

Remarks on this clone: Other DNA sequences in this specimen translate into the identical CDR3. The chain combines TRBV9 with TRBJ2-7, with TRBD2 identical over 15 bases. The CDR3 sequence is 17 residues long. CDR1 and CDR2 (germline): SGDLS, YYNGEE. V was clipped by 2 bases and J by 0 bases; unmatched bases: 3. The DNA of the CDR3 is TGTGCCAGCAGCGTGGGACTAGCGGGGGGCTCCTCCTACGAGCAGTACTTC. Translating it yields CASSVGLAGGSSYEQYF.

This clone has more than one count but fewer than ten. J is TRBJ1-2 and V is TRBV5-1, with TRBD1 identical over 9 bases. Trimming took 2 bases from V and 6 from J; bases not matched to a gene: 5. The germline V gene encodes CDR1 SGHRS and CDR2 YFSETQ. The CDR3 is 14 amino acids. The CDR3 reads CASSLQGAGDGYTF. DNA of the CDR3: TGCGCCAGCAGCTTACAGGGGGCCGGGGATGGCTACACCTTC.

This chain links TRBV5-4 with TRBJ2-7; a possible D gene is TRBD1 (5 bases). Germline V CDR1 and CDR2: SGHNT, YYREEE (reference sequence). The CDR3 runs to 13 residues. The ends were cut back, 2 bases at V and 2 bases at J, with 8 bases in the middle. The CDR3 nucleotides read TGTGCCAGCAGCTTCCCAGGGACCTACGAGCAGTACTTC. Its translation is CASSFPGTYEQYF.

In its sample, this clone was seen once. The CDR3 loop reads CASSRAGADEQFF. The CDR3, as DNA: TGTGCCAGCAGCCGTGCAGGGGCGGATGAGCAGTTCTTC. The rearrangement joins TRBV3-1 (or the pseudogene TRBV3-2) to TRBJ2-1; TRBD1 might be the D (6 bases). The V gene's germline CDR1 is LGHDT and CDR2 YNNKEL (reference sequence). The CDR3 is made up of 13 amino acids. The germline V and J ends were trimmed by 4 bases and 8 bases, with 12 bases remaining between them.

Written as DNA, the CDR3 is TGTGCCAGCACCGGCCGGACAGGGGCCTCCCAGCCCCAGCATTTT. Residues: CASTGRTGASQPQHF. The chain combines TRBV2 with TRBJ1-5, with 9 bases lining up with TRBD1. After removal of 7 bases from V and 7 bases from J, the junction contained 11 bases not matched to a gene. Germline CDR1 is SNHLY and CDR2 is FYNNEI. The CDR3 totals 15 residues.

This clone was seen a handful of times. This chain connects TRBV4-1 to TRBJ2-7, with D perhaps TRBD2 (5 bases). This CDR3 contains 15 residues. V lost 2 bases, J lost 3 bases, and 14 bases lay in between. Per germline, CDR1 MGHRA and CDR2 YSYEKL. CDR3 DNA: TGCGCCAGCAGCCAACCGAGCGGAACCTTCTACGAGCAGTACTTC. The encoded protein is CASSQPSGTFYEQYF.

The genes are TRBV7-9 and TRBJ2-5; TRBD2 agrees at 12 bases. This CDR3 contains 17 residues. V trimming: 4 bases; J trimming: 1 base; junction bases outside the gene matches: 7. Germline CDR1 and CDR2: SEHNR and FQNEAQ (reference sequence). CDR3 amino acids: CASSSWTSGVIQETQYF. The DNA of the CDR3 is TGTGCCAGCAGCTCCTGGACTAGCGGGGTGATCCAAGAGACCCAGTACTTC. Variable domain in full (rest from reference TRBV7-9 and TRBJ2-5): DTGVSQNPRHKITKRGQNVTFRCDPISEHNRLYWYRQTLGQGPEFLTYFQNEAQLEKSRLLSDRFSAERPKGSFSTLEIQRTEQGDSAMYLCASSSWTSGVIQETQYFGPGTRLLVL.

The chain is built from TRBV30 and TRBJ2-3; tentative D call: TRBD2 (7 bases). CDR3 size: 15 residues. Trimming shortened V by 3 bases and J by 5 bases, and 18 bases separated the two germline ends. Germline CDR1 and CDR2: GTSNPN and SVGIG (reference sequence). In DNA, the CDR3 is TGTGCCTGGAGACCTTGGGGGGGCCGGATAGATACGCAGTATTTT. The encoded protein is CAWRPWGGRIDTQYF.

The chain links TRBV5-5 to TRBJ1-2; TRBD1 agrees at 7 bases. CDR1 is SGHKS and CDR2 is YYEKEE in the germline V gene (reference sequence). V dropped 4 bases and J dropped 4; count of bases not matched to a gene: 13. The CDR3 loop spans 16 amino acids. The CDR3 loop reads CASSLRRDSQVYGYTF. The CDR3 DNA sequence: TGTGCCAGCAGCCTCCGCCGGGACAGCCAAGTCTATGGCTACACCTTC. Combining the CDR3 with reference TRBV5-5 and TRBJ1-2 gives the whole variable domain DAGVTQSPTHLIKTRGQQVTLRCSPISGHKSVSWYQQVLGQGPQFIFQYYEKEERGRGNFPDRFSARQFPNYSSELNVNALLLGDSALYLCASSLRRDSQVYGYTFGSGTRLTVV.

For the CDR3, the DNA is TGTGCCAGCAGTGAATTGGGTCGAGGTGGGACTGAAGCTTTCTTT. Translating it yields CASSELGRGGTEAFF. The chain carries TRBV25-1 and TRBJ1-1; no clear D. From germline, CDR1 is MGHDK and CDR2 SYGVNS. Trimming took off 1 base at V and 5 bases at J, with 14 bases between the two ends. CDR3 length equals 15 residues. Full variable domain (missing parts from reference TRBV25-1 and TRBJ1-1): EADIYQTPRYLVIGTGKKITLECSQTMGHDKMYWYQQDPGMELHLIHYSYGVNSTEKGDLSSESTVSRIRTEHFPLTLESARPSHTSQYLCASSELGRGGTEAFFGQGTRLTVV.

This clone was observed at least ten times. This chain uses TRBV4-3 with TRBJ1-1, with a tentative D call TRBD1 (5 bases). The CDR3 sequence is 14 residues long. V dropped 1 base and J dropped 2 bases, with 8 bases sitting between them. Germline assignment: CDR1 LGHNA and CDR2 YSLEER. CDR3 DNA sequence: TGCGCCAGCAGCCAAGGGGGCTATAACACTGAAGCTTTCTTT. Protein: CASSQGGYNTEAFF.

The chain links TRBV2 to TRBJ1-4; D remains ambiguous. The CDR3 length is 14 residues. Germline-derived CDR1 and CDR2 are SNHLY and FYNNEI. V gave up 4 bases and J gave up 7 bases, with 13 bases separating them. The CDR3 coding sequence is TGTGCCAGCAGTGTGAGGGCACTGGGTGAAAAACTGTTTTTT. Translated, it gives CASSVRALGEKLFF.

The gene calls are TRBV6-1 and TRBJ2-7, with TRBD1 matching 8 bases. CDR1 MNHNS and CDR2 SASEGT come from the germline V gene. Germline trimming cut 3 bases from V and 6 bases from J; bases unmatched to any gene: 7. This CDR3 is 14 amino acids long. The CDR3 reads CASSDGQGAGEQYF. In DNA, the CDR3 is TGTGCCAGCAGTGACGGACAGGGAGCCGGCGAGCAGTACTTC.

V and J are TRBV7-2 and TRBJ1-6; TRBD1 might be the D (6 bases). Deletions cut 4 bases from V and 14 bases from J, with 18 bases between. The CDR3 totals 14 residues. Germline V CDR1 and CDR2: SGHTA, FQGNSA. CDR3 in amino acids: CASSSTQGFVALHF. The CDR3 DNA follows: TGTGCCAGCAGCTCCACGCAGGGGTTTGTGGCCCTCCACTTT. Full variable domain (rest looked up from reference TRBV7-2 and TRBJ1-6): GAGVSQSPSNKVTEKGKDVELRCDPISGHTALYWYRQSLGQGLEFLIYFQGNSAPDKSGLPSDRFSAERTGGSVSTLTIQRTQQEDSAVYLCASSSTQGFVALHFGNGTRLTVT.

The chain combines TRBV2 with TRBJ2-4, with a weak D call TRBD1 (5 bases). The CDR3 length is 13 residues. Trimming left V 3 bases short and J 6 bases short, with 9 bases between. Per the germline V gene, CDR1 is SNHLY and CDR2 is FYNNEI. As DNA, the CDR3 is TGTGCCAGCAGTGATCCAGGGCGAAACATTCAGTACTTC. It is translated as CASSDPGRNIQYF.

The V call is TRBV27, the J call TRBJ2-7; D remains ambiguous. The CDR3 is 14 residues long. The germline CDR1 and CDR2 sequences are MNHEY and SMNVEV (reference sequence). V shed 7 bases and J shed 6 bases, with 19 bases lying between them. The CDR3 bases are TGTGCCAGCATGGTCAACCCCGGGTTCGGCGAGCAGTACTTC. Translated, it gives CASMVNPGFGEQYF.

The rearrangement uses TRBV19 and TRBJ2-4; TRBD2 agrees at 16 bases. This CDR3 region has 20 residues. Unmatched junction bases numbered 16, after V lost 5 bases and J lost 6 bases. Per germline, CDR1 LNHDA and CDR2 SQIVND (reference sequence). This CDR3 is CASSASPGLAGGPKANIQYF. The CDR3 DNA is TGTGCCAGTAGTGCCTCCCCGGGACTAGCGGGAGGGCCGAAGGCAAACATTCAGTACTTC.

J is TRBJ2-7 and V is TRBV19, with a tentative D call TRBD2 (5 bases). Trimming left V 3 bases short and J 0 bases short, with 12 bases between. CDR1 and CDR2 from the germline V gene are LNHDA and SQIVND (reference sequence). The CDR3 is made up of 15 amino acids. CDR3 protein: CASSIEGLASYEQYF. In nucleotides, the CDR3 is TGTGCCAGTAGTATTGAGGGCCTGGCCTCCTACGAGCAGTACTTC.

Comments on this clone: The same CDR3 arises from other DNA sequences in this sample as well. This rearrangement joins TRBV7-9 to TRBJ1-2, with 10 bases that match TRBD1. This CDR3 contains 14 residues. The junction had 6 bases not matched to a gene; V was cut back by 5 bases and J by 6 bases. Germline V gene lookup returns CDR1 SEHNR and CDR2 FQNEAQ (reference sequence). The DNA for the CDR3 is TGTGCCAGCAGCCTGAGACAGGGGGCAGATGGCTACACCTTC. It codes for CASSLRQGADGYTF.

The chain recombines TRBV19 with TRBJ2-3; 11 positions match TRBD2. Germline lookup yields CDR1 LNHDA and CDR2 SQIVND (reference sequence). Trimming took 7 bases from V and 6 from J; bases not matched to a gene: 3. CDR3 size: 13 residues. The CDR3 bases are TGTGCCAGTAATAGCGGGAGGGGGGATACGCAGTATTTT. As protein: CASNSGRGDTQYF.

The rearrangement uses TRBV7-2 and TRBJ2-1, with a possible D match to TRBD2 (6 bases). V lost 7 bases to trimming and J lost 10 bases, with 20 bases between them. The CDR3 covers 14 residues. Germline V gene sequence: CDR1 SGHTA, CDR2 FQGNSA. In nucleotides, the CDR3 is TGTGCCAGCACCAGGGCGCGGGACGCCCGGGAGCAGTTCTTC. It codes for CASTRARDAREQFF.

The chain has TRBV9 and TRBJ2-2; D is perhaps TRBD1 (6 bases). The CDR3 spans 16 residues. Germline lookup yields CDR1 SGDLS and CDR2 YYNGEE. V gave up 0 bases and J gave up 2 bases, with 11 bases separating them. The CDR3 region has the DNA TGTGCCAGCAGCGTAGGGGGGCGGATTAACACCGGGGAGCTGTTTTTT. As protein: CASSVGGRINTGELFF.

The chain carries TRBV28 and TRBJ1-4; D gene unclear. Deletions cut 6 bases from V and 6 bases from J, with 23 bases between. The CDR3 totals 17 residues. Germline lookup yields CDR1 MDHEN and CDR2 SYDVKM. In DNA form, the CDR3 reads TGTGCCAGCAGCCCCGCGGGAGAGGGAGCCCCTGATGAAAAACTGTTTTTT. Amino acids: CASSPAGEGAPDEKLFF.

The CDR3: CASSSDSSFAEPQAFF. CDR3 in DNA: TGTGCCAGCAGTTCAGACAGTTCTTTCGCGGAACCTCAAGCTTTCTTT. The chain employs TRBV6-2 or TRBV6-3 and TRBJ1-1, with D maybe TRBD1 (5 bases). With 4 bases removed from V and 9 bases from J, the gap between germline ends came to 24 bases. Germline V gene lookup returns CDR1 MNHEY and CDR2 SVGEGT. The CDR3 has 16 amino acids.